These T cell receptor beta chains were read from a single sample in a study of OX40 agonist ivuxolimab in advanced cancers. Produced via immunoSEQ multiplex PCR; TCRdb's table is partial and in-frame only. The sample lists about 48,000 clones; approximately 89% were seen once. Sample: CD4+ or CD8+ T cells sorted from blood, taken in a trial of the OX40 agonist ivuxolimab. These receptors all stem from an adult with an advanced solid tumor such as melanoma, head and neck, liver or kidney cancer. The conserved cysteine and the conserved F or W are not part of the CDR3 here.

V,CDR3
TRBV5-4,ASSYGHEQF
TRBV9,ASSPRGASSYNEQF
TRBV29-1,SVTGVSYNEQF
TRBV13,ASRVGESGIYEQY
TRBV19,ASIQGITGELF
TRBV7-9,ASSEGAGDSEKLF
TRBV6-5,ASSPTETFYEQY
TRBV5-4,ASSQTADTEAF
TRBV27,ASSSLPGAHNEQF
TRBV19,ASSIGAATDTQY
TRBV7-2,ASSWEDGQASSYEQY
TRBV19,ASSIEISYEQY
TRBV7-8,ASSLYSGTKSVETQY